The 14 T cell receptor beta chains below come from one sample, sequenced in a study of OX40 agonist ivuxolimab in advanced cancers. The protocol was immunoSEQ multiplex PCR, while the TCRdb copy is restricted to in-frame clones and leaves out a portion. The profile shows around 80,000 clones, 92% of them singletons. The material sequenced was CD4+ or CD8+ T cells sorted from blood, taken in a trial of the OX40 agonist ivuxolimab. The receptors originated from an adult with an advanced solid tumor such as melanoma, head and neck, liver or kidney cancer.

V and J are TRBV7-9 and TRBJ2-7, with 8 bases that match TRBD1. J lost 1 base, V lost 3 bases, and 5 bases had no gene match. From germline, CDR1 is SEHNR and CDR2 FQNEAQ (reference sequence). The CDR3 is made up of 15 amino acids. The CDR3: CASSFPGQASYEQYF. CDR3 nucleotide sequence: TGTGCCAGCAGCTTCCCGGGACAGGCTTCCTACGAGCAGTACTTC.

The CDR3 is CASSRLNPGTVSTF. The CDR3, as DNA: TGCGCCAGCAGCCGTCTTAATCCCGGGACAGTAAGCACCTTC. The chain carries TRBV4-1 and TRBJ1-2; 7 nucleotides agree with TRBD1. The V gene end was trimmed by 4 bases and the J gene end by 13 bases; junction bases not matched to a gene: 15. The CDR3 covers 14 residues. Per germline, CDR1 MGHRA and CDR2 YSYEKL.

The genes are TRBV10-3 and TRBJ1-1; 8 positions agree with TRBD1. This CDR3 contains 16 residues. V lost 7 bases to trimming and J lost 4 bases; unmatched junction nucleotides: 14. Per the germline V gene, CDR1 is ENHRY and CDR2 is SYGVKD. CDR3 amino acids: CAIIADRANGGTEAFF. CDR3 bases: TGTGCCATCATCGCGGACAGGGCCAACGGAGGCACTGAAGCTTTCTTT.

This chain links TRBV14 with TRBJ2-5; the match to TRBD1 covers 10 bases. This CDR3 comprises 16 residues. Losses at the gene ends were 4 bases for V and 4 bases for J; bases not matched to a gene: 9. Germline V CDR1 and CDR2: SGHDN, FVKESK. Here the CDR3 reads CASSPWTGGFRETQYF. The CDR3 DNA is TGTGCCAGCAGCCCCTGGACAGGGGGATTTCGAGAGACCCAGTACTTC.

The V gene is TRBV4-3, the J gene TRBJ2-3; 12 bases match TRBD2. Germline loops: CDR1 LGHNA, CDR2 YSLEER. The CDR3 has 17 amino acids. Trimming at V came to 0 bases and at J to 3 bases, leaving 4 bases not matched to a gene. In DNA form, the CDR3 reads TGCGCCAGCAGCCAAGATCGGCTAGCGGGGGGGACAGATACGCAGTATTTT. Translated, it gives CASSQDRLAGGTDTQYF.

The rearrangement links TRBV4-2 to TRBJ2-1, with 10 positions matching TRBD2. Germline V lookup: CDR1 LGHNA, CDR2 YNFKEQ. The CDR3 is made up of 16 amino acids. V shed 5 bases and J 7 bases; nucleotides not matched to a gene: 11. The CDR3 nucleotides read TGTGCCAGCAGCTTACAGCGGGAGGGACTGGAGAATGAGCAGTTCTTC. This translates into CASSLQREGLENEQFF.

The chain recombines TRBV4-1 with TRBJ1-1; D uncertain. The germline gives CDR1 MGHRA, CDR2 YSYEKL. The CDR3 has 13 residues. V was clipped by 6 bases and J by 3 bases, with 11 bases between them. CDR3 sequence reads: CASSSGSHTEAFF. The CDR3 DNA follows: TGCGCCAGCAGTAGTGGGAGCCACACTGAAGCTTTCTTT.

The V gene is TRBV6-1, the J gene TRBJ2-3; perhaps TRBD2 as D (5 bases). The CDR3 is 15 residues long. V dropped 3 bases and J dropped 8 bases, with 18 bases sitting between them. Germline lookup yields CDR1 MNHNS and CDR2 SASEGT. CDR3 residues: CASSELGTGGGTQYF. The CDR3 DNA follows: TGTGCCAGCAGTGAGTTAGGTACCGGAGGCGGTACGCAGTATTTT.

The chain couples TRBV19 to TRBJ1-5; D not certain. The germline V and J ends were trimmed by 3 bases and 3 bases, with 9 bases remaining between them. This CDR3 region has 14 residues. Germline values: CDR1 LNHDA, CDR2 SQIVND (reference sequence). The DNA for the CDR3 is TGTGCCAGTAGTATTAGCGGGGTCAATCAGCCCCAGCATTTT. Protein: CASSISGVNQPQHF.

The chain couples TRBV27 to TRBJ2-3; unclear D gene. The V gene's germline CDR1 is MNHEY and CDR2 SMNVEV (reference sequence). The CDR3 runs to 15 residues. V was cut by 4 bases and J by 2 bases, with 13 bases left in between. The CDR3 DNA follows: TGTGCCAGCAGTTCCGAGGTGCGCGACACAGATACGCAGTATTTT. Its translation: CASSSEVRDTDTQYF.

The chain is built from TRBV6-5 and TRBJ1-1; no clear D gene. Trimming removed 0 bases from V and 12 bases from J, with 20 bases in between. The V gene's germline CDR1 is MNHEY and CDR2 SVGAGI. This CDR3 spans 15 amino acids. CDR3 amino acids: CASSYSDPSTKETFF. CDR3 nucleotide sequence: TGTGCCAGCAGTTACTCGGACCCTTCGACAAAGGAGACTTTCTTT.

The chain is built from TRBV6-5 and TRBJ1-4; D uncertain. Looked up from germline, CDR1 is MNHEY and CDR2 is SVGAGI. The CDR3 runs to 16 residues. V dropped 4 bases and J dropped 4 bases, with 16 bases sitting between them. CDR3 protein: CASSSAREWDNEKLFF. The CDR3 coding sequence is TGTGCCAGCAGTTCAGCGAGGGAGTGGGATAATGAAAAACTGTTTTTT.

The chain joins TRBV9 to TRBJ1-3; maybe TRBD1 (5 bases). The CDR3 has 17 amino acids. The germline CDR1 and CDR2 sequences are SGDLS and YYNGEE. Deletions cut 0 bases from V and 0 bases from J, with 13 bases between. The CDR3 sequence is CASSVVGDVSSGNTIYF. DNA of the CDR3: TGTGCCAGCAGCGTAGTAGGGGACGTCAGCTCTGGAAACACCATATATTTT.

This chain links TRBV7-8 with TRBJ2-7; no reliable D call. Trimming removed 5 bases from V and 0 bases from J, with 11 bases in between. Germline V gene data show CDR1 as SGHVS and CDR2 as FQNEAQ. The CDR3 contains 14 residues. The CDR3 DNA is TGTGCCAGCAGCAATGATGGGTACTCCTACGAGCAGTACTTC. This translates into CASSNDGYSYEQYF.